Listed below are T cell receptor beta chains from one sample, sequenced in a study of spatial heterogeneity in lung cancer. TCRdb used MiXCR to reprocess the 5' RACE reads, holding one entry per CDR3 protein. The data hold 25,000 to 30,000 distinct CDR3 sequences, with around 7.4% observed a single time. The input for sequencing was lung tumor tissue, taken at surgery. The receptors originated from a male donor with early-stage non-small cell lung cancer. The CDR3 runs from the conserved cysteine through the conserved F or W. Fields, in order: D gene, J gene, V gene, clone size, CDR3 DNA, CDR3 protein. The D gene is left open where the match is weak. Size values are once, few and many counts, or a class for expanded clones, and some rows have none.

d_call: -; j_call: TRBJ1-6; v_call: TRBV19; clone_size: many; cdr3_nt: TGTGCCAGTAGTGTCCAGGGGAAAGAGAATTCACCCCTCCACTTT; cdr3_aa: CASSVQGKENSPLHF
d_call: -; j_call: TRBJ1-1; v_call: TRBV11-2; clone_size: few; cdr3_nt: TGTGCCAGCAGCTTAGTGGGGGGCAGGCAGAACACTGAAGCTTTCTTT; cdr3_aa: CASSLVGGRQNTEAFF
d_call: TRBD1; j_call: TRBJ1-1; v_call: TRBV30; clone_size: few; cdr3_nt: TGTGCCTGGAGTGTACAGGGGGGTTCCACTGAAGCTTTCTTT; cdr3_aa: CAWSVQGGSTEAFF
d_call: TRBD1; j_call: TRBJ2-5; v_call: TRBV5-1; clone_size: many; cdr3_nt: TGCGCCAGCAGCACATCTCCAACAGGGGGCGAAGAGACCCAGTACTTC; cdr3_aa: CASSTSPTGGEETQYF
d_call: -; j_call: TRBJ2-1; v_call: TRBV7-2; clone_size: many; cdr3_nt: TGTGCCAGCAGCCTAAGACTAGGCGGACATTACAATGAGCAGTTCTTC; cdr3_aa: CASSLRLGGHYNEQFF
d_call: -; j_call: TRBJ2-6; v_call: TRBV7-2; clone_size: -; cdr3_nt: TGTGCCAGCAGCTACGAAGGGAGCTCTGGGGCCAACGTCCTGACTTTC; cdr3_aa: CASSYEGSSGANVLTF
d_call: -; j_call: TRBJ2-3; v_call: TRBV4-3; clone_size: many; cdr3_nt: TGCGCCAGCAGCCGCTCTGTTGCAGACTGGGAGACAGATACGCAGTATTTT; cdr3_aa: CASSRSVADWETDTQYF
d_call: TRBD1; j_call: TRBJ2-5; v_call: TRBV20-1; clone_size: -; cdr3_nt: TGCAGTGCTAGAGATACGGACAGGGAAGAGACCCAGTACTTC; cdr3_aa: CSARDTDREETQYF
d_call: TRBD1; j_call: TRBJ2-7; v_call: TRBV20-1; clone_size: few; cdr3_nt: TGCAGTGCGCCATCACAGGGGGCGATGGACGAGCAGTACTTC; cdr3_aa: CSAPSQGAMDEQYF
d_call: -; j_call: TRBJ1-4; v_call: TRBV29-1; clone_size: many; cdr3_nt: TGCAGCGTTGCGCAGTCAACTAATGAAAAACTGTTTTTT; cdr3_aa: CSVAQSTNEKLFF
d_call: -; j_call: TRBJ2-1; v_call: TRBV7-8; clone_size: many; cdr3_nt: TGTGCCAGCAGCTCCGCTACCTACTACAATGAGCAGTTCTTC; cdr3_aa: CASSSATYYNEQFF
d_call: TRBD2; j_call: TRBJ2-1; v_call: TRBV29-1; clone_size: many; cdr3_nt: TGCAGCGCCCGAAGCTCGGCTAGCGGGGGGAGCGATGAGCAGTTCTTC; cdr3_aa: CSARSSASGGSDEQFF
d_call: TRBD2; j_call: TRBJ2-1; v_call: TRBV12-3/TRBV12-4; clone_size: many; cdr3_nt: TGTGCCAGCAGTTTGCAGCGGGGGCTCTACAATGAGCAGTTCTTC; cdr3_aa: CASSLQRGLYNEQFF
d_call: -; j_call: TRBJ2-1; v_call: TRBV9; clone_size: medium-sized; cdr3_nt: TGTGCCAGCAGCGTCTCGGGGGAGAACAATGAGCAGTTCTTC; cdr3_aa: CASSVSGENNEQFF
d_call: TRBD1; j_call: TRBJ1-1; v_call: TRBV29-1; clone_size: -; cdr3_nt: TGCAGCGTTGGACAGGGAAAGGGGGAAGCTTTCTTT; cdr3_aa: CSVGQGKGEAFF
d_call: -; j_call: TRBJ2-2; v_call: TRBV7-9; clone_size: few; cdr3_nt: TGTGCCAGCAGCTTATCGGCGGACACCGGGGAGCTGTTTTTT; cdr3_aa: CASSLSADTGELFF
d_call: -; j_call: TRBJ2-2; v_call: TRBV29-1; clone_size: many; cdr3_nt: TGCAGCGTTAGGAGGGGGCAAGCGGACACCGGGGAGCTGTTTTTT; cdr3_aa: CSVRRGQADTGELFF
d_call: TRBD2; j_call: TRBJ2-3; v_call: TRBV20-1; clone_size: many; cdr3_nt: TGCAGTGCTAGAGATCTGGCTAGCGGGGGCGTAGATACGCAGTATTTT; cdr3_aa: CSARDLASGGVDTQYF
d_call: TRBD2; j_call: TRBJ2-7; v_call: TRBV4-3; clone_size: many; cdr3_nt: TGCGCCAGCAGCTACTCGGGGGCGGCTAGCGGGGGTCCTCACGAGCAGTACTTC; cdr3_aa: CASSYSGAASGGPHEQYF
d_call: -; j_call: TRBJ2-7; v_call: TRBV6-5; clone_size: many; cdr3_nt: TGTGCCAGCAGTTACGATTTGGGGCTAGCAACCTACGAGCAGTACTTC; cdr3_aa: CASSYDLGLATYEQYF
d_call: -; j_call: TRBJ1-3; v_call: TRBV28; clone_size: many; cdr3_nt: TGTGCCAGCATCCTGGGACACTCTGGAAACACCATATATTTT; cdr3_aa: CASILGHSGNTIYF
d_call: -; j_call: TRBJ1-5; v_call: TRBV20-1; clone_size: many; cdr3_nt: TGCAGTGCTAAGGGATCTAGCAATCAGCCCCAGCATTTT; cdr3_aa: CSAKGSSNQPQHF
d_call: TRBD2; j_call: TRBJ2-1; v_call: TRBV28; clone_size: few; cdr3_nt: TGTGCCAGCAGCAGTAGCGGGGGACCCTCCTACAATGAGCAGTTCTTC; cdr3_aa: CASSSSGGPSYNEQFF
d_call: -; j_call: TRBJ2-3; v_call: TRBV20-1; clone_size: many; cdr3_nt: TGCAGTGCTAGTGGGGGCACAGGCACAGATACGCAGTATTTT; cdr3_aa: CSASGGTGTDTQYF
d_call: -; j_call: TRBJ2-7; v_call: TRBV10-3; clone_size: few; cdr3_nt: TGTGCCATCAGTGCTATAGGGGGCTCCTACGAGCAGTACTTC; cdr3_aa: CAISAIGGSYEQYF
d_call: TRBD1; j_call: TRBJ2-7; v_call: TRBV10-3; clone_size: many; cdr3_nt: TGTGCCACCACCCTCGACAGGGATACGTCCTACGAGCAGTACTTC; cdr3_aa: CATTLDRDTSYEQYF
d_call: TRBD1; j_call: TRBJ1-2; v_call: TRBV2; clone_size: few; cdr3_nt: TGTGCCAGCGACAGGGGGCGGATTGGCTACACCTTC; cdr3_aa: CASDRGRIGYTF
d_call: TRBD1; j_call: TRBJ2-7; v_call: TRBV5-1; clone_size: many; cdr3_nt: TGCGCCAGCAGCCCAGGACAGGGTAGGTCCTACGAGCAGTACTTC; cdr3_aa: CASSPGQGRSYEQYF
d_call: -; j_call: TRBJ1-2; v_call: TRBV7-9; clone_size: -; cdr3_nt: TGTGCCGGGGACACAAATGGCTACACCTTC; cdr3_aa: CAGDTNGYTF
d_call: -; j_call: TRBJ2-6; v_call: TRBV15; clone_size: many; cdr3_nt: TGTGCCACCAGCAGAGCGGGCCGCTCTGGGGCCAACGTCCTGACTTTC; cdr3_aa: CATSRAGRSGANVLTF
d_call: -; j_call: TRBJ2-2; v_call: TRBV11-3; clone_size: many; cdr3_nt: TGTGCCAGCAGCCTTCGGGGACAAGGTTTCACCGGGGAGCTGTTTTTT; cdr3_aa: CASSLRGQGFTGELFF
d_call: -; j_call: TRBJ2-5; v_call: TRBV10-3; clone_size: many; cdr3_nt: TGTGCCATCAGGGCGGGACGGAACCAAGAGACCCAGTACTTC; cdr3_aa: CAIRAGRNQETQYF
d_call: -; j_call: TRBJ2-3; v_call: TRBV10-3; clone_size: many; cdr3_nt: TGTGCCATCAGTGAGTCATTGACAACCGTCACAGATACGCAGTATTTT; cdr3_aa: CAISESLTTVTDTQYF
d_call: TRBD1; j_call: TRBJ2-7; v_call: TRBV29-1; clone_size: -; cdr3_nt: TGCAGCGTGCCGGGACAGGGCTTCTACGAGCAGTACTTC; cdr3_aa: CSVPGQGFYEQYF
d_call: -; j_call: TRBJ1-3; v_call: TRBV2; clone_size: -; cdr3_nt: TGTGCCAGCAGCCGGGAACAGGGAAAGATCGGTGGAAACACCATATATTTT; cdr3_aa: CASSREQGKIGGNTIYF
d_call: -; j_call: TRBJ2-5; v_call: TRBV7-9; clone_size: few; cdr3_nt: TGTGCCAGCAGCCGTTTACTTGAGACCCAGTACTTC; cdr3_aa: CASSRLLETQYF
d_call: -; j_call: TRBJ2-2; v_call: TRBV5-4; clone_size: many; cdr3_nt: TGTGCCAGCAGCTTAGCTCAGGGTGAAGGAACCGGGGAGCTGTTTTTT; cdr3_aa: CASSLAQGEGTGELFF
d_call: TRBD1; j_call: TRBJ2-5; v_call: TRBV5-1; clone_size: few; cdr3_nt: TGCGCCACCAAGACAGGGCACCACCAAGAGACCCAGTACTTC; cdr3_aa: CATKTGHHQETQYF
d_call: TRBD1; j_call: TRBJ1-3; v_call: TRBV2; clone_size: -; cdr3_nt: TGTGCCAGCAGTGAGGACAGGGTTGGAAACACCATATATTTT; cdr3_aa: CASSEDRVGNTIYF
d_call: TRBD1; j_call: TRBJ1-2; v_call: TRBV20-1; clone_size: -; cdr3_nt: TGCAGTGCTTCCCCAGGGGGGACTCCGATTGGCTACACCTTC; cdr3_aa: CSASPGGTPIGYTF
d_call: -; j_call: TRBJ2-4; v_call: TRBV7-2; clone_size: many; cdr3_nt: TGTGCCAGCACCCTACGCGGGGACAAAAACATTCAGTACTTC; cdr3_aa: CASTLRGDKNIQYF
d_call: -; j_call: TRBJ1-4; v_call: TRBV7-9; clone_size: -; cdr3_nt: TGTGCCAGCTTATATCAGGACCGTGAAAAACTGTTTTTT; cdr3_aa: CASLYQDREKLFF
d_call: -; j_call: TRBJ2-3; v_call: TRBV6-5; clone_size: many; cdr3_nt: TGTGCCAGCAGTTATCGGCAGACCACAGATACGCAGTATTTT; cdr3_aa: CASSYRQTTDTQYF
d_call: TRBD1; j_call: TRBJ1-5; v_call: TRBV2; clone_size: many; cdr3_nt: TGTGCCAGCAGCGACAGGGGAGGACGGCAGCCCCAGCATTTT; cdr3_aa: CASSDRGGRQPQHF
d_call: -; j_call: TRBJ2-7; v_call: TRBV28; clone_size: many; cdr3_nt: TGTGCCGTGGATGGACAGCGTCCTTGGGGCGAGCAGTACTTC; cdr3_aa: CAVDGQRPWGEQYF
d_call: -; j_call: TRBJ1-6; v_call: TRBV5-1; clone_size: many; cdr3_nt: TGCGCCAGCAGCCTCTATTTCGGGGCCATTGATTCACCCCTCCACTTT; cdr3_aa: CASSLYFGAIDSPLHF
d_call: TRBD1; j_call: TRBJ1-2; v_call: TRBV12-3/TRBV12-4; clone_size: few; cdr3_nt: TGTGCCAGCAGTTTTGAGGTGACAGGGGCTGGCGGCTACACCTTC; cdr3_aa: CASSFEVTGAGGYTF